These 9 T cell receptor beta chains originate from one sample sequenced in a study of blood T cell repertoires in COVID-19. The table came from immunoSEQ multiplex PCR; TCRdb's copy has only in-frame clones and leaves some out. The table lists under 400,000 clones, around 87% of them singletons. The sequencing sample was made of PBMCs or T cells enriched from blood (not recorded which). These receptors all come from a man between 35 and 55 years old in a cohort exposed to, infected with or recovered from COVID-19 (not recorded which).

This clone appeared a single time. V and J are TRBV6-4 and TRBJ2-5; weak D call: TRBD2 (5 bases). The CDR3 is 13 amino acids. Germline assignment: CDR1 MRHNA and CDR2 SNTAGT. Trimming took 2 bases from V and 4 from J, leaving 8 bases between them. The CDR3 DNA reads TGTGCCAGCAGTGACCAGGCGGGAGAGACCCAGTACTTC. Protein sequence: CASSDQAGETQYF.

This sequence joins TRBV6-5 and TRBJ2-1; D gene unclear. Germline V gene lookup returns CDR1 MNHEY and CDR2 SVGAGI. The V end was cut by 0 bases, the J end by 3 bases, with 3 bases between. CDR3 length equals 13 residues. The CDR3 here is CASSYSNYNEQFF. The CDR3 DNA reads TGTGCCAGCAGTTACTCCAACTACAATGAGCAGTTCTTC.

CDR3 DNA: TGCAGCGTTGAAGATCCAAGGACAGAGACCTACGAGCAGTACTTC. Its translation is CSVEDPRTETYEQYF. The V and J genes are TRBV29-1 and TRBJ2-7; D may be TRBD1 (6 bases). V was pared by 0 bases and J by 2 bases, with 14 bases between. This CDR3 is built from 15 residues. Germline CDR1 SQVTM, CDR2 ANQGSEA.

The chain combines TRBV7-9 with TRBJ1-1; D is perhaps TRBD1 (6 bases). The CDR3 length is 15 residues. Trimming removed 5 bases from V and 3 bases from J, with 16 bases in between. Per the germline V gene, CDR1 is SEHNR and CDR2 is FQNEAQ (reference sequence). CDR3 loop: CASSLWTVGDTEAFF. The DNA for the CDR3 is TGTGCCAGCAGCCTGTGGACAGTCGGGGACACTGAAGCTTTCTTT.

The CDR3 protein is CSVGGQGNYEQYF. Written as DNA, the CDR3 is TGCAGCGTTGGGGGACAGGGAAACTACGAGCAGTACTTC. The genes are TRBV29-1 and TRBJ2-7; TRBD1 matches 9 bases. The V and J ends lost 4 bases and 3 bases, in that order; junction bases with no gene match: 4. Looked up from germline, CDR1 is SQVTM and CDR2 is ANQGSEA. The CDR3 extends over 13 amino acids.

This clone was seen only once. The genes are TRBV29-1 and TRBJ2-5; 12 positions agree with TRBD2. This CDR3 comprises 14 residues. CDR1 is SQVTM and CDR2 is ANQGSEA in the germline V gene. With V trimmed by 7 bases and J by 4 bases, 7 bases remained unmatched. CDR3 loop: CSDRLAGVPETQYF. The CDR3 DNA reads TGCAGCGATAGACTAGCGGGAGTGCCAGAGACCCAGTACTTC.

This sequence joins TRBV11-1 and TRBJ2-3; 11 bases fit TRBD2. The V and J ends lost 5 bases and 5 bases, in that order; junction bases with no gene match: 9. Germline lookup yields CDR1 SGHAT and CDR2 FQDESV (reference sequence). The CDR3 totals 16 residues. CDR3 nucleotides: TGTGCCAGCAGCCCCCACGGGACTAGCGGTAAAGATACGCAGTATTTT. Amino acids: CASSPHGTSGKDTQYF.

The V and J genes are TRBV6-5 and TRBJ2-7; 10 bases fit TRBD1. With 7 bases clipped from V and 3 bases from J, the junction kept 9 bases outside the gene matches. The CDR3 spans 15 residues. The germline V gene has CDR1 MNHEY and CDR2 SVGAGI. The CDR3, as DNA: TGTGCCAGCACTAGAGGGGGACAGGGGTACTACGAGCAGTACTTC. Protein product: CASTRGGQGYYEQYF.

This clone was detected once. The rearrangement joins TRBV27 to TRBJ1-5; 9 bases agree with TRBD1. The CDR3 has 16 residues. Unmatched junction bases numbered 7, after V lost 3 bases and J lost 4 bases. Germline CDR1 and CDR2: MNHEY and SMNVEV (reference sequence). The CDR3: CASSFTGTGINQPQHF. Here the CDR3 DNA reads TGTGCCAGCAGTTTCACCGGGACAGGGATAAATCAGCCCCAGCATTTT.